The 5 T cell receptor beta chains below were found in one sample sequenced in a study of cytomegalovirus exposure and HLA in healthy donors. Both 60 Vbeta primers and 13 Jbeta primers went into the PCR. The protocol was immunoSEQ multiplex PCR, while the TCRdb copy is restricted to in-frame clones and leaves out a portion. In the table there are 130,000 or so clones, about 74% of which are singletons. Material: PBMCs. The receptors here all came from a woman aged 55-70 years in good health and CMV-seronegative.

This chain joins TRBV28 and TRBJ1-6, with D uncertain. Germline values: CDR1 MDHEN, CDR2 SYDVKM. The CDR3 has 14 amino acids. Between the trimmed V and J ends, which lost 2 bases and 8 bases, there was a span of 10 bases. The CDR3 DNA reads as TGTGCCAGCAGTTTACTGTCAGGTGATTCACCCCTCCACTTT. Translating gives CASSLLSGDSPLHF.

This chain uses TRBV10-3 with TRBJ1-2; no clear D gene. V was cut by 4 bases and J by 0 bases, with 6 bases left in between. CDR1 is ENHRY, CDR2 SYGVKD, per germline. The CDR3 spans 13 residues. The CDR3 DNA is TGTGCCATCAGTGGCGGGGCTAACTATGGCTACACCTTC. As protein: CAISGGANYGYTF.

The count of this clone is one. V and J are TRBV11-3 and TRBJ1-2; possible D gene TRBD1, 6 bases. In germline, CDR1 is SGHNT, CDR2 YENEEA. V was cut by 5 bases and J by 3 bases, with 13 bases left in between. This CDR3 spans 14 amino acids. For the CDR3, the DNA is TGTGCCAGCAGCCAAACCCCAGGGGACTATGGCTACACCTTC. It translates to CASSQTPGDYGYTF.

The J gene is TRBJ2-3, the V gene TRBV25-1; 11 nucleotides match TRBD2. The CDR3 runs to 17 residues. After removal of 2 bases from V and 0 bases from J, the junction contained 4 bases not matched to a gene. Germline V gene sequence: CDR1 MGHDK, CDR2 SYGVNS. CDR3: CASSEVSGGASTDTQYF. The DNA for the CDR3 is TGTGCCAGCAGTGAAGTTAGCGGGGGGGCTAGCACAGATACGCAGTATTTT. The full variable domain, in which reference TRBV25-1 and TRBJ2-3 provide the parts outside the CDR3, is EADIYQTPRYLVIGTGKKITLECSQTMGHDKMYWYQQDPGMELHLIHYSYGVNSTEKGDLSSESTVSRIRTEHFPLTLESARPSHTSQYLCASSEVSGGASTDTQYFGPGTRLTVL.

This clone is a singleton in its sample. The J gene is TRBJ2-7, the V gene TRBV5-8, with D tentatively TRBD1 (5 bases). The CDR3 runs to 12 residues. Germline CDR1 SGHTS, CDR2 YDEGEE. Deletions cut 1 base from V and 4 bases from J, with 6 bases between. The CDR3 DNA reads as TGTGCCAGCAGCTTGAAGGGGTACGAGCAGTACTTC. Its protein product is CASSLKGYEQYF. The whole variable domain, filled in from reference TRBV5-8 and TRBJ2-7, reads EAGVTQSPTHLIKTRGQQATLRCSPISGHTSVYWYQQALGLGLQFLLWYDEGEERNRGNFPPRFSGRQFPNYSSELNVNALELEDSALYLCASSLKGYEQYFGPGTRLTVT.